The 23 T cell receptor beta chains below were found in one sample sequenced in a study of T cell repertoires in aging, cancer and after chemotherapy. TRB rearrangements spanning V, D and J were amplified using mixed TRB-A/B primers. TCRdb passed the multiplex PCR reads through MiXCR, listing each CDR3 protein once. The sample consists of roughly 10,000 distinct CDR3 sequences, roughly a quarter of them appearing once. The template was genomic DNA from peripheral blood, not RNA. The sample consisted of blood. These receptors originate from a human donor in good health.

The chain couples TRBV6-2 or TRBV6-3 to TRBJ1-4; D gene uncertain. Looked up from germline, CDR1 is MNHEY and CDR2 is SVGEGT. The CDR3 has 13 amino acids. The V end lost 1 base, the J end lost 7 bases, and 7 bases lay between the germline ends. The CDR3 sequence: CASSYFVGEKLFF. The CDR3 nucleotides are TGTGCCAGCAGTTACTTCGTCGGTGAAAAACTGTTTTTT.

The rearrangement uses TRBV5-5 and TRBJ2-7, with TRBD1 identical over 7 bases. The junction had 10 bases not matched to a gene; V was cut back by 4 bases and J by 0 bases. This CDR3 is 16 amino acids long. Germline-derived CDR1 and CDR2 are SGHKS and YYEKEE (reference sequence). CDR3 nucleotides: TGTGCCAGCAGCGAAATACAGGGGATCGCCTCCTACGAGCAGTACTTC. Translated: CASSEIQGIASYEQYF. The entire variable domain, with the rest obtained from reference TRBV5-5 and TRBJ2-7, is as follows: DAGVTQSPTHLIKTRGQQVTLRCSPISGHKSVSWYQQVLGQGPQFIFQYYEKEERGRGNFPDRFSARQFPNYSSELNVNALLLGDSALYLCASSEIQGIASYEQYFGPGTRLTVT.

For this clonotype: A single base separates this from a much larger clone, so it may be a read error. The rearrangement uses TRBV6-5 and TRBJ2-5; TRBD2 agrees at 15 bases. V was pared by 5 bases and J by 5 bases, with 9 bases of the junction left unmatched. This CDR3 is 17 amino acids long. CDR1 is MNHEY, CDR2 SVGAGI, per germline. The CDR3 loop is CASSKVAGTSGGETQYF. The CDR3 region has the DNA TGTGCCAGCAGTAAAGTGGCCGGGACTAGCGGGGGGGAGACCCAGTACTTC.

With respect to this clonotype: This could be a read error, since a much larger clone is one nucleotide away. This sequence joins TRBV6-5 and TRBJ2-1; TRBD2 agrees at 7 bases. V gave up 8 bases and J gave up 12 bases; unmatched junction bases: 13. Germline CDR1 and CDR2: MNHEY and SVGAGI. CDR3 length equals 13 residues. CDR3 region: CASGIGGVDAQFF. CDR3 DNA: TGTGCCAGCGGAATTGGGGGGGTTGATGCGCAGTTCTTC.

Judged by abundance, this clonotype is medium-sized. The rearrangement joins TRBV7-2 to TRBJ2-1; the D call may be TRBD1 or TRBD2 (5 bases each). Deletions cut 6 bases from V and 9 bases from J, with 15 bases between. CDR1 is SGHTA, CDR2 FQGNSA, per germline. The CDR3 runs to 13 residues. The DNA for the CDR3 is TGTGCCAGCAGGACACAGCCTGGGGGTGAGCAGTTCTTC. Protein: CASRTQPGGEQFF.

The chain joins TRBV11-3 to TRBJ2-2; D is undetermined. V lost 3 bases to trimming and J lost 2 bases, with 7 bases between them. Germline V lookup: CDR1 SGHNT, CDR2 YENEEA. This CDR3 region has 14 residues. The CDR3 DNA reads as TGTGCCAGCAGCTTTAGGATTAACACCGGGGAGCTGTTTTTT. Translated: CASSFRINTGELFF.

This chain joins TRBV20-1 and TRBJ2-5, with TRBD2 identical over 8 bases. With V trimmed by 4 bases and J by 3 bases, 4 bases remained unmatched. CDR3 size: 13 residues. The germline gives CDR1 DFQATT, CDR2 SNEGSKA (reference sequence). Here the CDR3 DNA reads TGCAGTGCTATACTAGCGGAGGAAGAGACCCAGTACTTC. Translating gives CSAILAEEETQYF.

The chain has TRBV18 and TRBJ2-1, with TRBD1 matching over 8 bases. The ends lost 3 bases at V and 7 bases at J; junction bases unmatched: 11. CDR3 size: 16 residues. CDR1 KGHSH and CDR2 LQKENI come from the germline V gene. The CDR3, as DNA: TGTGCCAGCTCACCCTATACCGACAGGGGTAGGAATGAGCAGTTCTTC. This codes for CASSPYTDRGRNEQFF.

This clonotype was detected a few times. The chain links TRBV10-3 to TRBJ2-7, with no clear D. The CDR3 loop spans 14 amino acids. The V end lost 2 bases, the J end lost 5 bases, and 13 bases lay between the germline ends. The germline CDR1 and CDR2 sequences are ENHRY and SYGVKD. In nucleotides, the CDR3 is TGTGCCATCAGTGAGAGTTGGCAAGGCCACGAGCAGTACTTC. Its translation: CAISESWQGHEQYF.

This clonotype was detected a few times. This chain joins TRBV20-1 and TRBJ2-5, with D perhaps matching TRBD2 (5 bases). The germline V and J ends were trimmed by 7 bases and 3 bases, with 9 bases remaining between them. Germline CDR1 reads DFQATT; CDR2 reads SNEGSKA (reference sequence). The CDR3 totals 11 residues. The CDR3 DNA is TGCAGTGTGTCCGGGGAAGAGACCCAGTACTTC. This codes for CSVSGEETQYF.

By frequency in the sample, this clonotype is medium-sized. The chain uses TRBV11-2 and TRBJ1-2; no clear D gene. This CDR3 is 13 amino acids long. Trimming took 0 bases from V and 3 from J, leaving 5 bases between them. Germline CDR1 SGHAT, CDR2 FQNNGV. CDR3 residues: CASSLDRDYGYTF. The CDR3 DNA is TGTGCCAGCAGCTTAGATCGAGACTATGGCTACACCTTC.

The CDR3 coding sequence is TGCGCCAGCAGCCTACTACAGGGGGCAGATACTGAAGCTTTCTTT. Residues: CASSLLQGADTEAFF. The V call is TRBV5-1, the J call TRBJ1-1; the match to TRBD1 covers 9 bases. This CDR3 spans 15 amino acids. V shed 4 bases, J shed 5 bases, and the junction held 9 bases outside the gene matches. Germline values: CDR1 SGHRS, CDR2 YFSETQ. The variable domain in full, completed from reference TRBV5-1 and TRBJ1-1, reads KAGVTQTPRYLIKTRGQQVTLSCSPISGHRSVSWYQQTPGQGLQFLFEYFSETQRNKGNFPGRFSGRQFSNSRSEMNVSTLELGDSALYLCASSLLQGADTEAFFGQGTRLTVV.

Within the sample, this clonotype is medium-sized. V usage is TRBV13 and J usage is TRBJ2-6; D gene uncertain. The CDR3 totals 14 residues. Germline CDR1 and CDR2: PRHDT and FYEKMQ (reference sequence). Trimming removed 4 bases at V and 2 bases at J, with 6 bases between. The CDR3 loop reads CASSSDPGANVLTF. The CDR3 bases are TGTGCCAGCAGCTCTGACCCTGGGGCCAACGTCCTGACTTTC.

In this sample, this clonotype turned up a few times. The rearrangement joins TRBV5-1 to TRBJ1-4; 7 positions match TRBD1. Germline V gives CDR1 SGHRS, CDR2 YFSETQ. The CDR3 loop spans 14 amino acids. V trimming: 0 bases; J trimming: 6 bases; junction bases outside the gene matches: 2. CDR3 sequence: CASSLDRGDEKLFF. The CDR3 DNA follows: TGCGCCAGCAGCTTGGACAGGGGAGATGAAAAACTGTTTTTT.

The J gene is TRBJ2-4, the V gene TRBV19; D perhaps matches TRBD1 (6 bases). Trimming stripped 3 bases from V and 5 bases from J, with 23 bases between. Germline CDR1 and CDR2: LNHDA and SQIVND (reference sequence). CDR3 length equals 18 residues. CDR3 sequence reads: CASSMEQPRRKGENIQYF. The CDR3 DNA sequence: TGTGCCAGTAGTATGGAGCAACCTAGACGGAAGGGGGAAAACATTCAGTACTTC.

V usage is TRBV7-6 and J usage is TRBJ2-3; 7 nucleotides match TRBD2. The CDR3 has 12 amino acids. Germline assignment: CDR1 SGHVS and CDR2 FNYEAQ. Germline trimming cut 5 bases from V and 8 bases from J; bases unmatched to any gene: 4. The DNA for the CDR3 is TGTGCCAGCAGCATCGGGGAGGGTACGCAGTATTTT. Protein product: CASSIGEGTQYF.

This clonotype ranks as medium-sized. The V and J genes are TRBV5-5 and TRBJ1-3; 8 nucleotides match TRBD1. The germline V gene has CDR1 SGHKS and CDR2 YYEKEE (reference sequence). V gave up 5 bases and J gave up 4 bases; unmatched junction bases: 8. CDR3 length: 15 amino acids. The CDR3 region has the DNA TGTGCCAGCAGACCCGACAGGGGACCGGGAAACACCATATATTTT. The encoded protein is CASRPDRGPGNTIYF.

The rearrangement links TRBV4-2 to TRBJ2-1, with D possibly being TRBD2 (6 bases). The CDR3 has 16 residues. V was shortened by 3 bases and J by 7 bases, with 19 bases between the two germline ends. CDR1 is LGHNA, CDR2 YNFKEQ, per germline. CDR3 protein: CASSQDQRATYNEQFF. CDR3 coding DNA: TGTGCCAGCAGCCAGGACCAGCGGGCGACATATAATGAGCAGTTCTTC.

The chain combines TRBV2 with TRBJ1-2; 8 nucleotides agree with TRBD1. V gave up 4 bases and J gave up 6 bases; unmatched junction bases: 4. The CDR3 loop spans 13 amino acids. Germline values: CDR1 SNHLY, CDR2 FYNNEI. The CDR3 sequence is CASSVGQVDGYTF. The CDR3 nucleotides are TGTGCCAGCAGTGTGGGACAGGTTGATGGCTACACCTTC.

V and J are TRBV10-3 and TRBJ1-6; D is ambiguous. The V end was cut by 6 bases, the J end by 8 bases, with 8 bases between. The CDR3 consists of 12 residues. Germline V lookup: CDR1 ENHRY, CDR2 SYGVKD. The CDR3 DNA sequence: TGTGCCATCAGCGGACCCGATTCACCCCTCCACTTT. It translates to CAISGPDSPLHF.

The chain uses TRBV2 and TRBJ1-1; D possibly corresponds to TRBD1 (6 bases). V shed 6 bases and J shed 6 bases, with 11 bases lying between them. Germline assignment: CDR1 SNHLY and CDR2 FYNNEI. The CDR3 loop spans 12 amino acids. Here the CDR3 reads CASRAGEAEAFF. Written as DNA, the CDR3 is TGTGCCAGCAGGGCAGGGGAAGCTGAAGCTTTCTTT.

This clonotype was picked up a small number of times. The chain links TRBV27 to TRBJ1-1; D not resolved. Germline CDR1 reads MNHEY; CDR2 reads SMNVEV (reference sequence). Deletions cut 3 bases from V and 1 base from J, with 6 bases between. There are 13 residues in the CDR3. The CDR3 loop reads CASSLSENTEAFF. CDR3 nucleotides: TGTGCCAGCAGTTTGTCGGAGAACACTGAAGCTTTCTTT.

Within the sample, this clonotype is medium-sized. V is TRBV20-1 and J is TRBJ2-7; 9 positions match TRBD1. The germline V gene has CDR1 DFQATT and CDR2 SNEGSKA (reference sequence). The J segment lost 6 bases and the V segment lost 6 bases, leaving 9 bases of the junction unmatched. This CDR3 region has 13 residues. The CDR3 coding sequence is TGCAGTGCCGTCCGGGACAGGGACCGCGAGCAGTACTTC. As protein: CSAVRDRDREQYF.